This TCR beta chain emerged from a study of blood T cell repertoires in COVID-19. Study-wide background: COVID-19 samples collected from the United States, Italy and Spain covered acute and convalescent phases. From T cells, B-cell-depleted T cells, or PBMCs came the material, which was cDNA or gDNA.

The count of this clone is one. Method: immunoSEQ multiplex PCR; TCRdb's copy keeps in-frame clones and lacks some. Here the sample spans about 240,000 clones, roughly 87% being singletons. V gave up 1 base and J gave up 6 bases, with 13 bases separating them. The CDR3 is 14 residues long. CDR1 and CDR2 (germline): LGHDT, YNNKEL (reference sequence). The chain joins TRBV3-1 (or the pseudogene TRBV3-2) to TRBJ2-7, with TRBD2 as a possible D gene (5 bases). The source material was peripheral blood. This receptor was identified in a man in his sixties who had recovered from COVID-19. The CDR3 protein is CASSQGASRGEQYF. The CDR3 DNA follows: TGTGCCAGCAGCCAAGGGGCCTCCCGGGGCGAGCAGTACTTC.